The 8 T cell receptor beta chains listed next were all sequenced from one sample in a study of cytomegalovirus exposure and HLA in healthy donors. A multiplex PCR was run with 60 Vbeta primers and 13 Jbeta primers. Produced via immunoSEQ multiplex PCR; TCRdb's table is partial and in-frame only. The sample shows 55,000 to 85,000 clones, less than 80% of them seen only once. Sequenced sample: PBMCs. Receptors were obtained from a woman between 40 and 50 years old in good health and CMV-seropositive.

CDR3 protein: CASSRPGGEDQPQHF. As DNA, the CDR3 is TGTGCCAGTAGCCGACCGGGGGGCGAAGATCAGCCCCAGCATTTT. The chain links TRBV19 to TRBJ1-5, with a possible D match to TRBD1 (6 bases). The V gene lost 6 bases and the J gene lost 5 bases, with 17 bases spanning the gap. In germline, CDR1 is LNHDA, CDR2 SQIVND (reference sequence). The CDR3 has 15 amino acids. Combining the CDR3 with reference TRBV19 and TRBJ1-5 gives the whole variable domain DGGITQSPKYLFRKEGQNVTLSCEQNLNHDAMYWYRQDPGQGLRLIYYSQIVNDFQKGDIAEGYSVSREKKESFPLTVTSAQKNPTAFYLCASSRPGGEDQPQHFGDGTRLSIL.

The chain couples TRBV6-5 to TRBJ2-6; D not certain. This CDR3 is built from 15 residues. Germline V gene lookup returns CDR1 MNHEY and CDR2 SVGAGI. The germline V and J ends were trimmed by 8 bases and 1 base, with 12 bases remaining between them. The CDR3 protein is CASDFSSSGANVLTF. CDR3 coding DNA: TGTGCCAGCGACTTCTCATCGTCTGGGGCCAACGTCCTGACTTTC.

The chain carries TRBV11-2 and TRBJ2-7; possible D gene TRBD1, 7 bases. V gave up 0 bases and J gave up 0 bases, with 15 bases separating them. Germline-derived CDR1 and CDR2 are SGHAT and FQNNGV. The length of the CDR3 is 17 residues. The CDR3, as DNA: TGTGCCAGCAGCTTAGAGAGGGCAGGGGGGAGCTCCTACGAGCAGTACTTC. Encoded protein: CASSLERAGGSSYEQYF.

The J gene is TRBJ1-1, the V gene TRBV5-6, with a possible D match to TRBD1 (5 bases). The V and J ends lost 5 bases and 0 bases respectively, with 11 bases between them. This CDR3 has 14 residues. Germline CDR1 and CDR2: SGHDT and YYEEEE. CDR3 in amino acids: CASRYSGMNTEAFF. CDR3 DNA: TGTGCCAGCAGGTACTCAGGGATGAACACTGAAGCTTTCTTT.

CDR3 loop: CASSRSGYYEQYF. CDR3 DNA sequence: TGTGCCAGCAGCCGGAGCGGCTACTACGAGCAGTACTTC. This sequence joins TRBV7-9 and TRBJ2-7, with D possibly TRBD2 on 5 matching bases. This CDR3 is built from 13 residues. Trimming stripped 5 bases from V and 3 bases from J, with 11 bases between. Germline V gene sequence: CDR1 SEHNR, CDR2 FQNEAQ (reference sequence).

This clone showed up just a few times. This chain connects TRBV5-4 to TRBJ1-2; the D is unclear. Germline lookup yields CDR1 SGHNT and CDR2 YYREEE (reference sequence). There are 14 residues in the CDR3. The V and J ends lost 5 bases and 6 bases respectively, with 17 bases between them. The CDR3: CASSLRSIQDGYTF. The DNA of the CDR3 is TGTGCCAGCAGTCTCCGCTCGATTCAGGATGGCTACACCTTC.

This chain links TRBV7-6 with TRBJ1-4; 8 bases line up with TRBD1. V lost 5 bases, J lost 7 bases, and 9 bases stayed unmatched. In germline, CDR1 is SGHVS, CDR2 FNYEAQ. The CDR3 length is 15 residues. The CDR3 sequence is CASSPVRGRGEKLFF. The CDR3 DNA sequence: TGTGCCAGCAGCCCCGTCAGGGGGCGAGGTGAAAAACTGTTTTTT.

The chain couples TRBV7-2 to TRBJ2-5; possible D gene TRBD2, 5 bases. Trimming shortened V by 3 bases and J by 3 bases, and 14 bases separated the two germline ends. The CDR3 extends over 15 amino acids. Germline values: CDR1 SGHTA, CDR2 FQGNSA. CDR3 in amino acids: CASSLARRGKETQYF. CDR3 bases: TGTGCCAGCAGCTTGGCTCGGAGAGGGAAAGAGACCCAGTACTTC. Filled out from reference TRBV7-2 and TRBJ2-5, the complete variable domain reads GAGVSQSPSNKVTEKGKDVELRCDPISGHTALYWYRQSLGQGLEFLIYFQGNSAPDKSGLPSDRFSAERTGGSVSTLTIQRTQQEDSAVYLCASSLARRGKETQYFGPGTRLLVL.